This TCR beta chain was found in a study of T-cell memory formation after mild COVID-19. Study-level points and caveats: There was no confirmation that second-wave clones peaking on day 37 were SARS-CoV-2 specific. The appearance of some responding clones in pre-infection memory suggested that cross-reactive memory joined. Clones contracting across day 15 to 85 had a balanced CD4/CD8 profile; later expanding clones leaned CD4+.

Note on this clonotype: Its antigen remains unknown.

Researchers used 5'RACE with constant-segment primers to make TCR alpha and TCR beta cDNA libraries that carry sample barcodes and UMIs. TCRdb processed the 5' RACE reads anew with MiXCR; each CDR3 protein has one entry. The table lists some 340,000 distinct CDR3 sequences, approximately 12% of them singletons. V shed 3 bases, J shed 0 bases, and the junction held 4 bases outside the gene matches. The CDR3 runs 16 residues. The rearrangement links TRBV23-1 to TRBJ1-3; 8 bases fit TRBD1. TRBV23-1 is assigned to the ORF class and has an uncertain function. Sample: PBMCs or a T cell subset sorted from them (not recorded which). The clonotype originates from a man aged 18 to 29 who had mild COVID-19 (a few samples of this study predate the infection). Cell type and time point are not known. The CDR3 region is CASSQGQANSGNTIYF. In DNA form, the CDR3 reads TGCGCCAGCAGTCAGGGACAGGCCAACTCTGGAAACACCATATATTTT.